The subject of this entry is one T cell receptor beta chain. This receptor's antigen is unknown. No base-level quality is on record; no much larger clone is a single base apart. The data originate from a study of blood T cell repertoires in COVID-19 (dated by TCRdb to about 2020). Regarding the complete study: The collaborator samples originated in the United States, Italy and Spain and spanned the acute and convalescent phases of COVID-19. The prospective study material was composed of cDNA or gDNA derived from T cells, B-cell-depleted T cells, or PBMCs. The dataset comprised deeply sampled blood TCRbeta repertoires from subjects exposed to, actively infected with, or recovered from COVID-19. A freely available public database, intended as a resource for researchers studying the immune response to SARS-CoV-2, is where the repertoires were released. Samples came from the ongoing ImmuneRACE study (first 160 participants) plus 1,254 subjects from 6 global collaborators. The sample metadata nearly always contained a de-identified subject ID, COVID-19 status, age in years and sex. Where available, HLA class I and class II types were obtained from metadata supplied by the sample provider rather than from assay-based typing.

What the research found in general, with its limitations: How much clinical and demographic metadata was included differed by source and by participant, and the metadata was provided uncurated.

The CDR3 spans 13 residues, from the cysteine through the phenylalanine. The CDR3 DNA has 39 bases and is translated from base 1. Trimming removed 8 bases from V and 8 bases from J, leaving 16 bases between the germline ends. The germline V gene sets CDR1 to SGHRS and CDR2 to YFSETQ. One collaborating source in Seattle enrolled patients while the patients were actively infected and followed the patients over time throughout the course of disease. Each collaborating institution followed its own protocols to collect whole blood in K2EDTA tubes. Collaborator samples were shipped for TCRbeta analysis as frozen whole blood, isolated PBMCs, or DNA extracted from either sample type. TCRbeta CDR3 regions were amplified from genomic DNA using the immunoSEQ Assay, a bias-controlled multiplex PCR. Per the authors' processing: The number of nucleated cells in each sample was estimated from the amplification of reference gene primers within the assay. Sequence reads were collapsed and filtered to measure the absolute abundance of every unique TCRbeta CDR3 rearrangement. For each sample, productive Simpson clonality was calculated by taking the square root of Simpson's diversity index across productive rearrangements. TCRdb took this table from immuneACCESS and kept in-frame rearrangements with V and J called. Such tables lack part of the clones; where checked against another copy, unresolved V genes explain under half of the gap, and the rest is unexplained. That table furnishes V, J and clone size, whereas the DNA furnished D and trimming. Within this sample are hundreds of thousands of clones, with 75% to 85% of them counted one time only. Around 1.3% of the sample lies in the top ten.

The rearrangement combines TRBV5-1 with TRBJ1-4, and possibly TRBD1, on 5 matching bases. The sequencing input was peripheral blood. This TCR was sampled from a woman aged 25-40 years with COVID-19, enrolled during active disease. The sequenced DNA is TGCGCCAGTCGTCAGGGATATGGGGAAAAACTGTTTTTT. Translated, it reads CASRQGYGEKLFF.